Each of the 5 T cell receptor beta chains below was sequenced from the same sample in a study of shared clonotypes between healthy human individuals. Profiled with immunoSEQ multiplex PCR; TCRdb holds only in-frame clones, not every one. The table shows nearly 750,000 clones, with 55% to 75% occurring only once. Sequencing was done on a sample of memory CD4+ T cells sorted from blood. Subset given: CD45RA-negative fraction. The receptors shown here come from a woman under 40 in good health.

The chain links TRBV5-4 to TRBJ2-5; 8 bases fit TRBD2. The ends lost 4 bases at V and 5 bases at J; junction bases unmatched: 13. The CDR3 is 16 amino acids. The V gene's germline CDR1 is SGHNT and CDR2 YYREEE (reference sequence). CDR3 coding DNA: TGTGCCAGCAGCCTCACAGCGGGAGCTGGTTCGGAGACCCAGTACTTC. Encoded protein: CASSLTAGAGSETQYF.

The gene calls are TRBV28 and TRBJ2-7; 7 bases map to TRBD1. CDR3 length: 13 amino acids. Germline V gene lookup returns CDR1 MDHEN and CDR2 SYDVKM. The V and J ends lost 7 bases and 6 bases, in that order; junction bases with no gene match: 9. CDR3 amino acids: CASTLNRGFEQYF. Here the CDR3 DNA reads TGTGCCAGCACCTTGAACAGGGGATTCGAGCAGTACTTC.

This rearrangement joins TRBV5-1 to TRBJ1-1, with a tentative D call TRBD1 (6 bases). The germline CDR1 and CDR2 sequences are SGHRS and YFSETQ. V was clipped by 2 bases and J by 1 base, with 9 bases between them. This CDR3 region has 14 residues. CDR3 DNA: TGCGCCAGCAGCTTCAGCAGGGGGAACACTGAAGCTTTCTTT. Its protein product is CASSFSRGNTEAFF.

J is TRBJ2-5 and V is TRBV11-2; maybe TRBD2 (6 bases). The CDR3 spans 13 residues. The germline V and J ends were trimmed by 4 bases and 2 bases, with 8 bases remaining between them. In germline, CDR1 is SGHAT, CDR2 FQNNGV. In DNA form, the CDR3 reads TGTGCCAGCAGCTACGGGACTCAAGAGACCCAGTACTTC. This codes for CASSYGTQETQYF. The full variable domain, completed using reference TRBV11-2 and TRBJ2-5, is EAGVAQSPRYKIIEKRQSVAFWCNPISGHATLYWYQQILGQGPKLLIQFQNNGVVDDSQLPKDRFSAERLKGVDSTLKIQPAKLEDSAVYLCASSYGTQETQYFGPGTRLLVL.

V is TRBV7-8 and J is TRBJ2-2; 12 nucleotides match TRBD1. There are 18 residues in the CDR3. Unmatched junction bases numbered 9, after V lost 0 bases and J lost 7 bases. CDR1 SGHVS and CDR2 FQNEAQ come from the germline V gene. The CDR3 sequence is CASSLAPFGTGGHGELFF. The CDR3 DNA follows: TGTGCCAGCAGCTTAGCTCCCTTTGGGACAGGGGGCCACGGGGAGCTGTTTTTT.